A selection of T cell receptor beta chains follows, all from one sample in a study of blood T cells in healthy people across ages. Each CDR3 protein gets one entry after TCRdb re-called the 5' RACE reads with MiXCR. The table includes hundreds of thousands of distinct CDR3 sequences, more than 25% detected once. Material for sequencing was blood. The receptors shown here come from a woman aged 80 or older in good health. Both conserved end residues are part of each CDR3. The D gene is left open where the match is weak. The size field is filled for only some rows; it gives once, few, many or a size class.

v_call	d_call	clone_size	j_call	cdr3_aa	cdr3_nt
TRBV24-1	NA	few	TRBJ2-5	CATSGVGSDSEQYF	TGTGCCACCAGTGGGGTTGGGTCCGATAGTGAGCAGTACTTC
TRBV4-3	NA	NA	TRBJ1-1	CASSQGRRDTEAFF	TGCGCCAGCAGCCAAGGACGCAGGGACACTGAAGCTTTCTTT
TRBV9	NA	NA	TRBJ1-2	CASGVAASPDGYTF	TGTGCCAGCGGCGTAGCAGCGAGTCCTGACGGCTACACCTTC
TRBV12-3/TRBV12-4	NA	many	TRBJ1-2	CASSIRDRRVDGYTF	TGTGCCAGCAGTATCCGGGACCGGAGGGTAGATGGCTACACCTTC
TRBV18	NA	NA	TRBJ1-4	CASSPRGLVATNEKLFF	TGTGCCAGCTCACCACGGGGTCTGGTCGCAACTAATGAAAAACTGTTTTTT
TRBV5-1	TRBD1	many	TRBJ2-5	CASSLDTGDETQYF	TGCGCCAGCAGCTTGGATACAGGGGACGAGACCCAGTACTTC
TRBV7-2	NA	many	TRBJ2-5	CASSPVRTQETQYF	TGTGCCAGCAGCCCGGTCCGCACTCAAGAGACCCAGTACTTC
TRBV20-1	NA	many	TRBJ1-6	CSAEPQGAGNSPLHF	TGCAGTGCTGAACCACAGGGTGCGGGTAATTCACCCCTCCACTTT
TRBV7-9	NA	NA	TRBJ1-2	CASSLDSYGCTF	TGTGCCAGCAGCTTAGACAGTTATGGCTGCACCTTC
TRBV12-3/TRBV12-4	NA	many	TRBJ1-2	CASSPGGDLYGYTF	TGTGCCAGCAGTCCCGGAGGTGACCTCTATGGCTACACCTTC
TRBV5-1	NA	many	TRBJ2-6	CASSPDGPGANVLTF	TGCGCCAGCAGCCCGGACGGACCCGGGGCCAACGTCCTGACTTTC
TRBV20-1	NA	NA	TRBJ1-6	CSARVGAGVGSPLHF	TGCAGTGCTAGAGTGGGGGCGGGGGTTGGTTCACCCCTCCACTTT
TRBV7-2	TRBD2	many	TRBJ2-7	CASSLPGTTAQYF	TGTGCCAGCAGCTTACCCGGGACTACGGCCCAGTACTTC
TRBV4-1	NA	many	TRBJ2-1	CASSRTEGGLDEQFF	TGCGCCAGCAGCCGGACTGAGGGGGGGCTTGATGAGCAGTTCTTC
TRBV5-1	NA	NA	TRBJ2-1	CASSFQGRKNEQFF	TGCGCCAGCAGCTTCCAGGGGCGCAAAAATGAGCAGTTCTTC
TRBV30	NA	few	TRBJ2-5	CAWSVGQAFHETQYF	TGTGCCTGGAGTGTTGGGCAGGCGTTCCATGAGACCCAGTACTTC
TRBV18	TRBD1	NA	TRBJ2-1	CASSLAQGARYNEQFF	TGTGCCAGCTCACTAGCACAGGGGGCGCGGTACAATGAGCAGTTCTTC
TRBV5-1	TRBD2	many	TRBJ2-5	CASSWGGGQETQYF	TGTGCCAGCAGCTGGGGGGGGGGACAAGAGACCCAGTACTTC
TRBV11-3	NA	NA	TRBJ2-7	CASSSGWDKLYF	TGTGCCAGCAGTTCCGGGTGGGACAAACTGTACTTC
TRBV12-3/TRBV12-4	TRBD1	few	TRBJ1-5	CASRAAGGLNQPQHF	TGTGCCAGCAGAGCGGCAGGGGGTTTAAATCAGCCCCAGCATTTT
TRBV28	TRBD1	NA	TRBJ2-1	CASSPLDRGYEQFF	TGTGCCAGCAGCCCCCTCGACAGGGGGTATGAGCAGTTCTTC
TRBV6-6	TRBD1	many	TRBJ1-5	CASRDREQPQHF	TGTGCCAGCCGGGACAGGGAACAGCCCCAGCATTTT
TRBV9	TRBD2	many	TRBJ2-1	CASSPNFPSGTYNEQFF	TGTGCCAGCAGCCCTAATTTCCCTAGCGGTACCTACAATGAGCAGTTCTTC
TRBV7-6	NA	many	TRBJ2-7	CASSRTHRYEQYF	TGTGCCAGCAGCCGGACGCATCGGTACGAGCAGTACTTC
TRBV7-9	NA	NA	TRBJ2-3	CASSPSLGTQYF	TGTGCCAGCAGCCCGAGTCTGGGTACGCAGTATTTT
TRBV2	NA	NA	TRBJ2-2	CASSYKGGPGELFF	TGTGCCAGCAGTTACAAGGGGGGCCCCGGGGAGCTGTTTTTT
TRBV12-3/TRBV12-4	NA	many	TRBJ1-1	CASSVIQGGEAFF	TGTGCCAGCAGTGTAATACAGGGAGGTGAAGCTTTCTTT
TRBV11-2	TRBD2	few	TRBJ2-2	CASSDGTSGGTNTGELFF	TGTGCCAGCAGCGATGGGACTAGCGGGGGGACAAACACCGGGGAGCTGTTTTTT
TRBV6-2/TRBV6-3	TRBD1	many	TRBJ2-3	CASRQDRVADTQYF	TGTGCCAGCAGGCAAGACAGGGTGGCAGATACGCAGTATTTT
TRBV29-1	NA	few	TRBJ1-6	CSVVFSASSYNSPLHF	TGCAGCGTTGTTTTCTCAGCGAGCTCCTATAATTCACCCCTCCACTTT
TRBV18	TRBD2	NA	TRBJ2-1	CASSSGLAGTYNEQFF	TGTGCCAGCTCATCGGGACTAGCGGGGACCTACAATGAGCAGTTCTTC
TRBV12-3/TRBV12-4	TRBD1	NA	TRBJ1-1	CASSSGQLPRMNTEAFF	TGTGCCAGCAGTTCGGGACAGCTTCCTCGCATGAACACTGAAGCTTTCTTT
TRBV25-1	NA	NA	TRBJ1-2	CASSDHYSGGIGDGYTF	TGTGCCAGCAGCGACCACTACTCGGGGGGGATCGGAGATGGCTACACCTTC
TRBV5-1	NA	once	TRBJ2-1	CASSSSGTGKLRGEQFF	TGCGCCAGCAGCTCTAGCGGGACAGGTAAATTAAGAGGAGAGCAGTTCTTC
TRBV4-3	NA	many	TRBJ2-5	CASSQELGQGSETQYF	TGCGCCAGCAGCCAAGAGCTGGGGCAGGGCAGTGAGACCCAGTACTTC
TRBV7-2	NA	few	TRBJ1-2	CASSLTAYGNTF	TGTGCCAGCAGCTTGACGGCTTATGGCAACACCTTC
TRBV7-2	NA	many	TRBJ2-3	CASSGFRTQDTQYF	TGTGCCAGCAGCGGCTTTCGGACACAGGATACGCAGTATTTT
TRBV29-1	NA	many	TRBJ2-1	CSVDGFSSYNEQFF	TGCAGCGTTGATGGGTTCTCCTCCTACAATGAGCAGTTCTTC